This passage covers 11 T cell receptor beta chains from one sample sequenced in a study of tumor-infiltrating lymphocytes in primary liver carcinoma. From unsorted bulk tissue weighing about 20-32 mg, DNA and RNA were co-extracted. Total RNA (around 500 ng) served as template for TCR beta cDNA synthesis primed by a constant-region primer. TCR beta libraries came from three nested multiplex PCR rounds using slightly modified ARM-PCR. Each of the first two PCR rounds ran about 9 cycles with TRBV1-TRBV30 forward and C-beta reverse primers. One entry per CDR3 protein, called by TCRdb with MiXCR from the multiplex PCR reads. The sample contains approximately 120,000 distinct CDR3 sequences, roughly three fifths of which appear only once. The specimen was liver tumor tissue from sampling region 3. Sample subset: tumor region T3, left-lateral pole. These receptors were taken from a woman aged 55-70 years with primary liver carcinoma and hepatitis B virus infection.

This clonotype was detected only a few times. V is TRBV28 and J is TRBJ2-5; 9 positions agree with TRBD1. This CDR3 is 16 amino acids long. Trimming at V came to 5 bases and at J to 1 base, leaving 8 bases not matched to a gene. Germline CDR1 MDHEN, CDR2 SYDVKM. CDR3 in DNA: TGTGCCAGCAGTCCGGGGACAGGGTCCACCCAAGAGACCCAGTACTTC. It encodes CASSPGTGSTQETQYF.

This chain joins TRBV6-6 and TRBJ1-1; TRBD1 matches 10 bases. Germline trimming cut 4 bases from V and 14 bases from J; bases unmatched to any gene: 19. Germline CDR1 is MNHNY and CDR2 is SVGAGI (reference sequence). The CDR3 consists of 16 residues. This CDR3 reads CASSSRQGASVTDAFF. In DNA, the CDR3 is TGTGCCAGCAGTTCTAGACAGGGGGCTTCTGTCACTGATGCCTTCTTT.

This clonotype was seen just once. The rearrangement links TRBV21-1 to TRBJ2-7; the table assigns TRBD1, which was not confirmed against the DNA. TRBV21-1 is described as a pseudogene. CDR3 length: 11 amino acids. CDR3 sequence (DNA): TGTGCCAACAGATCGGGGGGCGAGCAGTACTTC. Its translation is CANRSGGEQYF.

As regards this clonotype: This may arise from a read error, as a much more abundant clone is one base away. This chain links TRBV28 with TRBJ2-7; D is perhaps TRBD1 or TRBD2 (7 bases each). Per the germline V gene, CDR1 is MDHEN and CDR2 is SYDVKM. The CDR3 length is 14 residues. CDR3 sequence: CVSRRQGGYYEQYF. The CDR3 DNA reads as TGTGTCAGCAGGCGACAGGGAGGGTACTACGAGCAGTACTTC. Looking up the rest from reference TRBV28 and TRBJ2-7 gives the full variable domain: DVKVTQSSRYLVKRTGEKVFLECVQDMDHENMFWYRQDPGLGLRLIYFSYDVKMKEKGDIPEGYSVSREKKERFSLILESASTNQTSMYLCVSRRQGGYYEQYFGPGTRLTVT.

This chain joins TRBV25-1 and TRBJ2-1; TRBD2 agrees at 8 bases. The germline V gene has CDR1 MGHDK and CDR2 SYGVNS. There are 15 residues in the CDR3. The V segment lost 6 bases and the J segment 4 bases; nucleotides outside the gene matches: 8. The CDR3 here is CASRGREVGYNEQFF. Written as DNA, the CDR3 is TGTGCCAGCAGGGGGCGGGAGGTTGGTTACAATGAGCAGTTCTTC.

To note about this clonotype: Because the CDR3 is missing its conserved closing phenylalanine or tryptophan, this is likely a read error. The chain links TRBV12-3 or TRBV12-4 to TRBJ2-1; 7 bases align to TRBD1. CDR3 length equals 15 residues. V lost 3 bases and J lost 8; bases outside the gene matches: 10. The CDR3 loop reads CASSFGQVAKDEQFL. For the CDR3, the DNA is TGTGCCAGCAGTTTTGGACAGGTGGCTAAGGATGAGCAGTTCCTC.

With respect to this clonotype: The germline gene is not matched at one end of the junction; a read error may be the cause. The V and J genes are TRBV29-1 and TRBJ2-1; 8 positions match TRBD2. The CDR3 consists of 12 residues. The germline CDR1 and CDR2 sequences are SQVTM and ANQGSEA. This CDR3 is CSDSTSGNVQFF. In DNA, the CDR3 is TGCAGCGATAGTACTAGCGGCAATGTGCAGTTCTTC.

This clonotype has ten or more counts. The gene calls are TRBV6-6 and TRBJ1-2; 7 positions agree with TRBD1. CDR1 is MNHNY, CDR2 SVGAGI, per germline (reference sequence). The CDR3 consists of 13 residues. V lost 10 bases to trimming and J lost 8 bases; unmatched junction nucleotides: 13. The chain's CDR3 is CATTWDSIEGYTF. The DNA for the CDR3 is TGTGCCACCACTTGGGACAGTATCGAAGGCTACACCTTC.

The V gene is TRBV11-2, the J gene TRBJ2-4; no clear D. Germline V gene lookup returns CDR1 SGHAT and CDR2 FQNNGV. The V end lost 3 bases, the J end lost 13 bases, and 19 bases lay between the germline ends. This CDR3 spans 14 amino acids. In DNA, the CDR3 is TGTGCCAGCAGCTTGGCGGTACCGAAAAGCATCCAGTACTTC. Encoded protein: CASSLAVPKSIQYF.

Of note for this clonotype: A single base separates this from a much larger clone, so it may be a read error. The chain joins TRBV6-6 to TRBJ2-1, with 13 bases that match TRBD2. Germline V gene data show CDR1 as MNHNY and CDR2 as SVGAGI (reference sequence). CDR3 size: 16 residues. The V segment lost 6 bases and the J segment 9 bases; nucleotides outside the gene matches: 11. Here the CDR3 reads CASSPRLAGGGLEQFF. The CDR3 coding sequence is TGTGCCAGCAGCCCCAGACTAGCGGGAGGAGGCCTTGAGCAGTTCTTC.

Details on this clonotype: One end of the junction does not line up with germline, which may come from a read error. The genes are TRBV28 and TRBJ2-3, with D possibly being TRBD2 (6 bases). The CDR3 spans 15 residues. CDR1 and CDR2 (germline): MDHEN, SYDVKM. CDR3 in DNA: TGTACCAGCCTCGGCGGGGTAATTAGCACGGATACTCAGTATTTT. Amino acids: CTSLGGVISTDTQYF.